This TCR beta chain derives from a study of T cells in Graves' hyperthyroidism and ophthalmopathy. Overall study findings and caveats: A 13 V-J signature model discriminated ophthalmopathy versus stable hyperthyroidism.

A note on this clonotype: The antigen is undetermined.

Amplification of TCR beta CDR3 regions was performed using RNA transcripts as template. In the first-round RT-PCR of the TCR CDR3, the HTBI primer set was used. TCRdb ran MiXCR on the multiplex PCR reads and lists one entry per CDR3 protein. The sample consists of about 350,000 distinct CDR3 sequences, 14% of them appearing once. The CDR3 is 13 amino acids. V was shortened by 3 bases and J by 3 bases, with 9 bases between the two germline ends. Per the germline V gene, CDR1 is SEHNR and CDR2 is FQNEAQ (reference sequence). Absence of ophthalmopathy progression within 18 months defined stable Graves' hyperthyroidism. Uncontrolled infection, other autoimmune disease, pregnancy or lactation disqualified patients from enrolment. Based on clinical symptoms, serum thyroxine and TRAb, thyroid ultrasound and orbital computed tomography, diagnoses were reached.

The V gene is TRBV7-9, the J gene TRBJ2-7; D is ambiguous. This clonotype originated in a woman aged 25 to 39 with Graves' hyperthyroidism. The sample consisted of blood. CDR3 in amino acids: CASSFVNVYEQYF. The DNA of the CDR3 is TGTGCCAGCAGCTTCGTGAATGTCTACGAGCAGTACTTC.